This entry describes one T cell receptor (beta chain). Its antigen is currently unknown. The source material, RNA transcripts, was used to amplify TCR beta CDR3 regions. The HTBI primer set was used in a first-round RT-PCR of the TCR CDR3. TCRdb reprocessed the multiplex PCR reads with MiXCR, giving one entry per CDR3 protein. Counted here are hundreds of thousands of distinct CDR3 sequences, about 45% occurring once; the ten biggest clones make up approximately 7.2%. Germline assignment: CDR1 DFQATT and CDR2 SNEGSKA (reference sequence). The V gene lost 3 bases and the J gene lost 2 bases, with 11 bases spanning the gap. The CDR3 consists of 13 residues. The data derive from a study of T cells in Graves' hyperthyroidism and ophthalmopathy. Study conclusions and caveats: Appearing also in blood were most of the thyroid clonotypes expanded above 0.001.

The gene calls are TRBV20-1 and TRBJ2-7; D uncertain. Specimen: peripheral blood or thyroid tissue (not recorded which). The sequence was obtained from an adult man with Graves' disease, either hyperthyroidism or ophthalmopathy (not recorded which). CDR3 nucleotide sequence: TGCAGTGCTAGTTTCTCAGCAACCTACGAGCAGTACTTC. Its translation: CSASFSATYEQYF.